This T cell receptor beta chain was obtained from a study of T cell responses to AZD1222 COVID-19 vaccine (dated by TCRdb to the early 2020s). The study in broad terms: AZD1222 recipients whose second dose came at about 4 weeks and those whose second dose came at about 12 weeks were combined into one group, since spike-specific TCR depth and breadth did not differ between the two schedules. TCR sequencing covered over 230 trial participants: approximately 200 given two doses of AZD1222 and 26 given two doses of MenACWY control vaccine. Trial participants were enrolled by age into 18-55, 56-69 and 70-plus year subgroups, with about 150, 27 and 61 TCR-sequenced participants respectively. Beyond this particular receptor, the publication reports: The 56-69-year group was small, and its depth increase did not reach significance, likely because of low power. After two AZD1222 doses, spike-specific TCR breadth and depth were significantly higher than at day 0 and than in MenACWY recipients. Epitopes outside the regions mutated in the B.1.351 and B.1.1.7 variants were reportedly recognized by nearly half of the unique spike-specific TCRs. No day 14 peak-response samples were available, so repertoires were characterized only after the peak T cell response. Only five to seven AZD1222 recipients were SARS-CoV-2 seropositive at baseline, limiting conclusions about previously exposed vaccinees. CD4 TCRs associated with the vaccine covered the entire spike protein, and the dominant responses were in regions 160-218 and 743-854. Most participants were white British and females outnumbered males, and the authors suggested that clonal diversity may have been underestimated.

The time point label of this sample denotes: baseline before first vaccination. Vaccinee samples came from UK trials COV001 and COV002, including a single-blind randomized controlled phase 2/3 trial of AZD1222 (ChAdOx1 nCoV-19) in healthy adults. For TCRbeta chain sequencing, PBMC samples were collected from trial participants at day 0 and at day 28 after the second dose. This clone occurred once. The specificity of this receptor is unknown. No base qualities exist here, and no much larger clone lies one base off it. V gives up 2 bases and J gives up 3 bases, and the segment between their germline ends measures 11 bases. The CDR3, from cysteine to phenylalanine, totals 14 residues. Left in the record is the CDR3 DNA by itself, 42 bases read in frame from the first base. For CDR1 and CDR2, the germline V gene lists SGHTA and FQGTGA. The CDR3 regions of human TCRbeta chains were analyzed by immunosequencing. Concerning the study's data processing: Repertoire TCRs were checked for matches against a reference library of SARS-CoV-2-specific TCRs that had been generated using the MIRA antigen-specificity platform. Breadth was defined as the fraction of unique TCRs that were SARS-CoV-2-associated. Depth was defined as the fraction of total T cells that were SARS-CoV-2-associated. Using the MIRA data, each spike-specific TCR was assigned both to the spike region to which the TCR was reactive and to a CD4 or CD8 class. Log10-transformed breadth and depth values were compared by one-way ANOVA with Sidak's multiple comparisons tests. TCRdb holds this immuneACCESS table with in-frame rearrangements only. Some clones are missing; in checked studies, unresolved V genes explain under half, and the rest has no known cause. For V, J and clone size, that table is used; D and trimming come from the DNA. Across this sample there are about 86,000 clones, with around nine tenths seen only once. The leading ten clones occupy around 3% of the sample.

Material: peripheral blood, obtained on day 0 of AZD1222 vaccination. In this chain, TRBV7-3 is recombined with TRBJ2-7; matching of 5 bases hints at TRBD1 as the D gene. The receptor was isolated from an adult in good health. The CDR3 corresponds to CASSLDQGSYEQYF. The bases are TGTGCCAGCAGCTTAGACCAGGGCAGCTACGAGCAGTACTTC.